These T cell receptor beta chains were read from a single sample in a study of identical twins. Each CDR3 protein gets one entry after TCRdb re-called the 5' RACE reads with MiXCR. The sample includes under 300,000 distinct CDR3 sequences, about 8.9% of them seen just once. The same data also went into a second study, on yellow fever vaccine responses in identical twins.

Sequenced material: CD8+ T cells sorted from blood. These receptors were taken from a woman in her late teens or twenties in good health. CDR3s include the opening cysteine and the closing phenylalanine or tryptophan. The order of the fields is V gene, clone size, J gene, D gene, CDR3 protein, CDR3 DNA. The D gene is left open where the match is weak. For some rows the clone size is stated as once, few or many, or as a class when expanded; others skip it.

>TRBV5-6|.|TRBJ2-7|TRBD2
CASSHGTSGSYEQYF
TGTGCCAGCAGTCATGGGACTAGCGGGAGCTACGAGCAGTACTTC
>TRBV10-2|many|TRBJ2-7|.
CASSVGGVYEQYF
TGCGCCAGCAGTGTCGGGGGAGTCTACGAGCAGTACTTC
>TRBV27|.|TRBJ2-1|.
CASSFPPGPYNEQFF
TGTGCCAGCAGTTTCCCACCCGGGCCCTACAATGAGCAGTTCTTC
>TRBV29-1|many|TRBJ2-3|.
CSVGSGWVDTQYF
TGCAGCGTCGGGAGCGGGTGGGTGGATACGCAGTATTTT
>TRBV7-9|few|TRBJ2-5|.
CASSSLMGQDRSETQYF
TGTGCCAGCAGCTCCCTGATGGGGCAGGATCGATCCGAGACCCAGTACTTC
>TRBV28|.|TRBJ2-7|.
CASSSGHLSYEQYF
TGTGCCAGCAGCTCGGGACACCTCTCCTACGAGCAGTACTTC
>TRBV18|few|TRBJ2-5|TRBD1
CASSPRVRGQVTKTQYF
TGTGCCAGCTCACCACGAGTACGGGGACAGGTAACGAAGACCCAGTACTTC
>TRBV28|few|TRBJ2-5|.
CASSLSLETQYF
TGTGCCAGCAGTTTAAGTCTAGAGACCCAGTACTTC
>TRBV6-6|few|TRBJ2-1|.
CASSSLVRVEQFF
TGTGCCAGCAGTTCCCTTGTGCGGGTTGAGCAGTTCTTC
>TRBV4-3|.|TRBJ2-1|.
CASSQDLGLADPYNEQFF
TGCGCCAGCAGCCAAGATTTAGGATTAGCGGACCCTTACAATGAGCAGTTCTTC
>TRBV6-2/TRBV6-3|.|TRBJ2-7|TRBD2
CASSIGLANEQYF
TGTGCCAGCAGCATAGGACTAGCGAACGAGCAGTACTTC
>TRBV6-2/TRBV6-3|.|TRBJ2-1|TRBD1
CASSYTRTGEIANEQFF
TGTGCCAGCAGTTACACCCGGACAGGGGAAATTGCCAATGAGCAGTTCTTC
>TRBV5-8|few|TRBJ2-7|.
CASSSLGWEQYF
TGTGCCAGCAGCTCCTTAGGGTGGGAGCAGTACTTC
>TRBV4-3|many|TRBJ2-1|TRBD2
CASSLGLAGATYNEQFF
TGCGCCAGCAGCCTAGGACTAGCGGGAGCAACCTACAATGAGCAGTTCTTC
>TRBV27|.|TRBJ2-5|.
CASSLYGGETQYF
TGTGCCAGCAGTTTATACGGCGGAGAGACCCAGTACTTC
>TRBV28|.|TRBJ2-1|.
CASSSQQVNEQFF
TGTGCCAGCAGTTCCCAACAGGTCAATGAGCAGTTCTTC
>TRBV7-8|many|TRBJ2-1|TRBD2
CASNVGGGTFNYNEQFF
TGTGCCAGTAATGTTGGGGGGGGTACATTCAATTACAATGAGCAGTTCTTC
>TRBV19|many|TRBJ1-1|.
CASVMNTEAFF
TGTGCCAGTGTCATGAACACTGAAGCTTTCTTT
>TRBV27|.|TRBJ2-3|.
CASSPPGLAVTDTQYF
TGTGCCAGCAGTCCACCCGGACTGGCGGTTACAGATACGCAGTATTTT
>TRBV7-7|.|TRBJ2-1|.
CASSLTSHGSHNEQFF
TGTGCTAGCAGCTTAACTAGCCACGGTTCCCACAATGAGCAGTTCTTC
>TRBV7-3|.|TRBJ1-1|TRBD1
CASSLTLGQGEAFF
TGTGCCAGCAGCTTAACGCTCGGACAGGGGGAAGCTTTCTTT
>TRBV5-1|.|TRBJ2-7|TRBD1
CASSLGGTASYEQYF
TGCGCCAGCAGCTTGGGGGGGACAGCCTCCTACGAGCAGTACTTC
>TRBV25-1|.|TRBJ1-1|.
CASSAGEAFF
TGTGCCAGCAGTGCGGGGGAGGCTTTCTTT
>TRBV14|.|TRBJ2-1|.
CASSHRGPLTYNEQFF
TGTGCCAGCAGCCACCGGGGGCCATTGACCTACAATGAGCAGTTCTTC
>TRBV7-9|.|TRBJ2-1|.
CAISPGHLNEQFF
TGTGCCATCAGCCCCGGGCACCTCAATGAGCAGTTCTTC
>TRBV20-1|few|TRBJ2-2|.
CSAINRVNTGELFF
TGCAGTGCTATTAACAGGGTTAACACCGGGGAGCTGTTTTTT
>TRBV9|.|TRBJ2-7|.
CASSPNSGNYEQYF
TGTGCCAGCAGCCCGAACTCGGGCAACTACGAGCAGTACTTC
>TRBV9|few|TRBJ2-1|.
CASSGGVQFF
TGTGCCAGCAGCGGGGGGGTGCAGTTCTTC
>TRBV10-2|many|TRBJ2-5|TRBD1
CASSEPRGQGGETQYF
TGCGCCAGCAGTGAACCGAGGGGACAGGGGGGAGAGACCCAGTACTTC
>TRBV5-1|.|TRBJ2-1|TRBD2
CASSGNPGGEQFF
TGCGCCAGCAGCGGGAACCCGGGGGGTGAGCAGTTCTTC
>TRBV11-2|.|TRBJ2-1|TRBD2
CASSSGTSLEQFF
TGTGCCAGCAGCTCTGGGACTAGCCTTGAGCAGTTCTTC
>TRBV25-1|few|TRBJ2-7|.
CASSGAGTSEQYF
TGTGCCAGCAGTGGCGCGGGGACTTCCGAGCAGTACTTC
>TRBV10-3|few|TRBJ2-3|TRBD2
CATGEPAGGLYTDTQYF
TGTGCCACGGGGGAGCCAGCGGGGGGCCTTTACACAGATACGCAGTATTTT
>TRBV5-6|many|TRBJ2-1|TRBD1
CASSLYGGQVYNEQFF
TGTGCCAGCAGCTTGTATGGGGGACAGGTTTACAATGAGCAGTTCTTC
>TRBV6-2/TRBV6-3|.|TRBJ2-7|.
CASSLGVRGHRDEQYF
TGTGCCAGCAGCCTAGGGGTCAGGGGACACCGGGACGAGCAGTACTTC
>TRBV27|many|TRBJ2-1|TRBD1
CASSLGQLNEQFF
TGTGCCAGCAGTTTGGGACAGTTAAATGAGCAGTTCTTC
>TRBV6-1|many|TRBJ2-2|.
CASSERLDAGELFF
TGTGCCAGCAGTGAAAGATTAGACGCCGGGGAGCTGTTTTTT
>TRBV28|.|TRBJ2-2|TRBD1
CASSLRRDRGPTGELFF
TGTGCCAGCAGTTTACGCCGGGACAGGGGGCCCACCGGGGAGCTGTTTTTT
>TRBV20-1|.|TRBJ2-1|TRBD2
CSARDGQGLRYNEQFF
TGCAGTGCTAGAGATGGGCAGGGACTAAGGTACAATGAGCAGTTCTTC
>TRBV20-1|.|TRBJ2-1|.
CSAREPYPGAASYNEQFF
TGCAGTGCTAGAGAACCCTACCCGGGGGCGGCCTCCTACAATGAGCAGTTCTTC
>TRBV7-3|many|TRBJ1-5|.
CASSPTGPNQPQHF
TGTGCCAGCAGCCCCACAGGGCCCAATCAGCCCCAGCATTTT